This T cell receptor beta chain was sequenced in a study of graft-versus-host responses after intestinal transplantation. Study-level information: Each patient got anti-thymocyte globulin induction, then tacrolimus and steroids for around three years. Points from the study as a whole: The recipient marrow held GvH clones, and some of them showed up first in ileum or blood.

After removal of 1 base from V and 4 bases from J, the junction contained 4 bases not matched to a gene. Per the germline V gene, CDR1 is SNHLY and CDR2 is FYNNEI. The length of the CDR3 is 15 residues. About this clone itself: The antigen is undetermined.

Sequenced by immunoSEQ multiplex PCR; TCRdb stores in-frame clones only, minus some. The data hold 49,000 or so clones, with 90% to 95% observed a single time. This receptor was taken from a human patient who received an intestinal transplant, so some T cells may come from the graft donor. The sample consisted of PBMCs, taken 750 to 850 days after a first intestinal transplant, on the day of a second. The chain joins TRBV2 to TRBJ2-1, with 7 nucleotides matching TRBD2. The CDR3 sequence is CASSEEASGYNEQFF. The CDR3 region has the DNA TGTGCCAGCAGTGAAGAGGCTAGCGGTTACAATGAGCAGTTCTTC.